This TCR beta chain came from a study of OX40 agonist ivuxolimab in advanced cancers. Study-wide points: In the 0.1 to 3.0 mg/kg range, CD4+ and CD8+ blood T cells had expanded clonally by week 6.

This clone was seen more than once but under ten times. No antigen is known for it. V dropped 7 bases and J dropped 8 bases, with 14 bases sitting between them. The CDR3 runs to 13 residues. Germline V gene sequence: CDR1 SNHLY, CDR2 FYNNEI. The data were produced by immunoSEQ multiplex PCR, yet TCRdb's version contains in-frame clones alone and is incomplete. The sample gives 100,000 to 110,000 clones, 80% to 95% of which show up once; 0.45% to 0.65% is in the top ten. This chain links TRBV2 with TRBJ1-4; D unresolved. This clonotype originated in an adult with an advanced solid tumor such as melanoma, head and neck, liver or kidney cancer. This specimen consisted of CD4+ or CD8+ T cells sorted from blood, obtained in a trial of the OX40 agonist ivuxolimab. This CDR3 is CASTGLLGEKLFF. DNA of the CDR3: TGTGCCAGCACCGGACTATTGGGAGAAAAACTGTTTTTT.